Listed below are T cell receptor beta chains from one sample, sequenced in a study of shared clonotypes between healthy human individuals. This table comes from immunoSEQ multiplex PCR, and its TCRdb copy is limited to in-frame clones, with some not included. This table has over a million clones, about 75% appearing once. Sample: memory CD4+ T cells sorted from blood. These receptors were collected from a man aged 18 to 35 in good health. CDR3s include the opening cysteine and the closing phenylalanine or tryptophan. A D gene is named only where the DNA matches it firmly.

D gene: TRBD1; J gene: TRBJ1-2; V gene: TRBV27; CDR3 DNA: TGTGCCAGCAGTACGAGACGGACAGGGAACTATGGCTACACCTTC; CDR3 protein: CASSTRRTGNYGYTF
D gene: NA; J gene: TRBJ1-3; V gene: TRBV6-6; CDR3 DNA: TGTGCCAGCAGTTACTCGATAGGGAGCTCTGGAAACACCATATATTTT; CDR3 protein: CASSYSIGSSGNTIYF
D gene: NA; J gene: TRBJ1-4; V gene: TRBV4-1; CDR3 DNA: TGCGCCAGCAGCCTCCGGGTCATAAATGAAAAACTGTTTTTT; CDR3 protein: CASSLRVINEKLFF
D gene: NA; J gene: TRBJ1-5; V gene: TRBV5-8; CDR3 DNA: TGTGCCAGCAGCTTGAGTCAGAGCAATCAGCCCCAGCATTTT; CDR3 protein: CASSLSQSNQPQHF
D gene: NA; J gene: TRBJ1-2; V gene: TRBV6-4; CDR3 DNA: TGTGCCAGCAGTGACTCCGGGGGGCTGGGTGGCTACACCTTC; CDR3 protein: CASSDSGGLGGYTF
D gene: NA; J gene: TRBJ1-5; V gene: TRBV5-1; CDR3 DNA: TGCGCCAGCAGCATCGGACAGTCTAGCAATCAGCCCCAGCATTTT; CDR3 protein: CASSIGQSSNQPQHF
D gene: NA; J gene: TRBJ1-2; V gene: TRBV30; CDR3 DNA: TGTGCCTGGAGTCTGCCTGAACGAAATGGCTACACCTTC; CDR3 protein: CAWSLPERNGYTF
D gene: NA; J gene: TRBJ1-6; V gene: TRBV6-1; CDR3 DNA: TGTGCCAGCAGCCTAATTACAGGAGTTGGTTCACCCCTCCACTTT; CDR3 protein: CASSLITGVGSPLHF
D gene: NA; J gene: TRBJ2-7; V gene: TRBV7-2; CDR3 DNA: TGTGCCAGCAGCCGATACAGGGAACGGCAGTACTTC; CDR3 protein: CASSRYRERQYF
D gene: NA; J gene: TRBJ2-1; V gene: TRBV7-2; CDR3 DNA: TGTGCCAGCAGCTCTTCAGCGGCCCTCCATGAGCAGTTCTTC; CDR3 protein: CASSSSAALHEQFF